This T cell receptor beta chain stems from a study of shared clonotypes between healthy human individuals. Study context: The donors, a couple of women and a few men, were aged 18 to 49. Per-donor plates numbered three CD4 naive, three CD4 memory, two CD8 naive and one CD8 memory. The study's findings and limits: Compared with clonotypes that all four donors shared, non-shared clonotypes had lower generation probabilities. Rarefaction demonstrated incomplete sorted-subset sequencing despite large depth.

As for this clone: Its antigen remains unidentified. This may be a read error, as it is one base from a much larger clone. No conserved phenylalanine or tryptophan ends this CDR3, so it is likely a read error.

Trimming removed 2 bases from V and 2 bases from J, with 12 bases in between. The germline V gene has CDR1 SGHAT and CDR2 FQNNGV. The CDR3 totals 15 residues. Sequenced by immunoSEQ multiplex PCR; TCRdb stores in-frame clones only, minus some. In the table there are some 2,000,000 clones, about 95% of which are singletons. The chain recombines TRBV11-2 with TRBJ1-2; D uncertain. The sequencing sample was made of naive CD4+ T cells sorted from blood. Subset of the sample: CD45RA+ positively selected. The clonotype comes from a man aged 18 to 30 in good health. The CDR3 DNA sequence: TGTGCCAGCAGCTTAATGAAGGCATTCAACTATGGCTACACCCTC. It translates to CASSLMKAFNYGYTL.